These T cell receptor beta chains were read from a single sample in a study of PD-L1 blockade in urothelial cancer. Sequencing used immunoSEQ multiplex PCR; TCRdb keeps in-frame clones, though not all of them. This sample has 65,000 to 85,000 clones; more than 85% occur once, and the top ten carry 0.87%. The starting material was PBMCs, obtained around atezolizumab (anti-PD-L1) treatment. The source of these receptors is a woman of 80 years or more with urothelial cancer. The CDR3 runs from the conserved cysteine through the conserved F or W. The order of the fields is J gene, V gene, D gene, CDR3 protein. D genes are given only for firm matches.

TRBJ2-1 | TRBV7-2 | TRBD2 | CASSRTSGSESEQFF
TRBJ2-1 | TRBV6-1 | NA | CASSEQGPYNEQFF
TRBJ2-3 | TRBV18 | TRBD2 | CASSPDRGAGGNHPDTQYF
TRBJ1-1 | TRBV6-1 | TRBD1 | CASSERQGVYTEAFF
TRBJ2-2 | TRBV9 | NA | CASSVGGRSNTGELFF
TRBJ2-5 | TRBV7-3 | TRBD2 | CASSTSGGFQETQYF
TRBJ2-2 | TRBV29-1 | NA | CSVSRATYTGELFF
TRBJ2-5 | TRBV6-1 | NA | CASTKAGQLQETQYF
TRBJ1-2 | TRBV6-5 | NA | CASSSYRGGYTF
TRBJ2-3 | TRBV27 | TRBD2 | CASSLQRTLAGAVPDTQYF
TRBJ1-2 | TRBV5-6 | NA | CASSLSRGARGYTF
TRBJ1-5 | TRBV28 | NA | CASSYGGNQPQHF
TRBJ1-2 | TRBV7-2 | NA | CASSLRDTLGGYTF
TRBJ2-3 | TRBV7-9 | TRBD2 | CASSSSTSLFEDTQYF
TRBJ1-2 | TRBV30 | TRBD1 | CAWSPSGQPNYGYTF
TRBJ1-5 | TRBV19 | NA | CASIANAGYSNQPQHF
TRBJ2-2 | TRBV6-1 | TRBD2 | CASRLAAHTGELFF
TRBJ1-1 | TRBV29-1 | NA | CSVTDRRGTEAFF
TRBJ2-5 | TRBV5-5 | NA | CASTKGGQETQYF
TRBJ2-7 | TRBV7-8 | TRBD1 | CASSIGQGGQYF
TRBJ2-7 | TRBV11-2 | NA | CASSLSGGAGTGIYEQYF
TRBJ1-1 | TRBV9 | TRBD1 | CASSVEVAGGGTEAFF
TRBJ1-1 | TRBV7-3 | NA | CASSLGGAGTEAFF
TRBJ1-3 | TRBV5-1 | TRBD1 | CASSLEGQGAGYTIYF
TRBJ2-7 | TRBV5-5 | NA | CASSPPGQIYEQYF
TRBJ2-5 | TRBV5-4 | TRBD2 | CASSLEVAGGRQETQYF
TRBJ2-1 | TRBV29-1 | TRBD1 | CSVEDGTEYNEQFF
TRBJ1-2 | TRBV2 | NA | CASSSLEGYTF
TRBJ2-2 | TRBV28 | NA | CASRRGEPGELFF
TRBJ1-2 | TRBV15 | NA | CATSRDPGGRAYGYTF
TRBJ2-1 | TRBV18 | NA | CASSVNNEQFF
TRBJ1-2 | TRBV28 | NA | CASSSKGANYGYTF
TRBJ2-1 | TRBV11-2 | TRBD2 | CASSPLGGEGNEQFF
TRBJ1-3 | TRBV9 | NA | CASSVEGTGTGNTIYF
TRBJ2-5 | TRBV19 | TRBD2 | CASRGLAGPETQYF
TRBJ2-7 | TRBV15 | NA | CATSRAGDSYEQYF
TRBJ2-7 | TRBV27 | TRBD2 | CASSLLAGAYEQYF
TRBJ1-3 | TRBV28 | NA | CASSRPGLGEGNTIYF
TRBJ2-7 | TRBV7-2 | TRBD2 | CASSRRSVAGGSYEQYF
TRBJ2-7 | TRBV9 | TRBD2 | CASSLGLAGPTSYGQYF
TRBJ2-2 | TRBV2 | TRBD1 | CASGTGWNTGELFF
TRBJ2-7 | TRBV14 | TRBD2 | CASSAGLAGSWWWGFEQYF
TRBJ2-1 | TRBV29-1 | NA | CSAGLKNEQFF
TRBJ2-7 | TRBV28 | TRBD1 | CASSGTGGTYEQYF
TRBJ2-1 | TRBV7-3 | NA | CASRRGQSSYNEQFF
TRBJ2-7 | TRBV5-6 | NA | CASSPPRGYEQYF
TRBJ2-5 | TRBV7-9 | TRBD2 | CASSSPAGGWETQYF
TRBJ1-2 | TRBV28 | TRBD1 | CASSLRTGGRDGYTF